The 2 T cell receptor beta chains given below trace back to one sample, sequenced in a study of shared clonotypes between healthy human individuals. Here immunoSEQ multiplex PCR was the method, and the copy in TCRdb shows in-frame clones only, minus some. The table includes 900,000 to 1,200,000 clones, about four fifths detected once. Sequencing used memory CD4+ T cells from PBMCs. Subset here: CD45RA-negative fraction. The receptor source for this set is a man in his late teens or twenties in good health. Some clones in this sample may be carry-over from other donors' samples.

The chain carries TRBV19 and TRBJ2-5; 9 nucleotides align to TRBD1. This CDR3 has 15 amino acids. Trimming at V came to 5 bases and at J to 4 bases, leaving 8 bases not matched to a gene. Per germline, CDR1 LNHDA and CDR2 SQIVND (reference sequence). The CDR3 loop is CASSPQTGGRETQYF. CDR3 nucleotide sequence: TGTGCCAGTAGTCCGCAGACAGGGGGTAGAGAGACCCAGTACTTC. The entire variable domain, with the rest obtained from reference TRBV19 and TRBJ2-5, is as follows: DGGITQSPKYLFRKEGQNVTLSCEQNLNHDAMYWYRQDPGQGLRLIYYSQIVNDFQKGDIAEGYSVSREKKESFPLTVTSAQKNPTAFYLCASSPQTGGRETQYFGPGTRLLVL.

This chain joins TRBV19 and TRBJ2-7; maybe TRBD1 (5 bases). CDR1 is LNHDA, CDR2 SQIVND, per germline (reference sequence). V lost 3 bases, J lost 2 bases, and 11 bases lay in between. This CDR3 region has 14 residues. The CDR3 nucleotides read TGTGCCAGTAGTATCTCGACAGCAACCTACGAGCAGTACTTC. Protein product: CASSISTATYEQYF. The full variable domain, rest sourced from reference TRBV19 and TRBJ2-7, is DGGITQSPKYLFRKEGQNVTLSCEQNLNHDAMYWYRQDPGQGLRLIYYSQIVNDFQKGDIAEGYSVSREKKESFPLTVTSAQKNPTAFYLCASSISTATYEQYFGPGTRLTVT.